The 30 T cell receptor beta chains listed next were all sequenced from one sample in a study of cytomegalovirus exposure and HLA in healthy donors. PCR was performed using 60 Vbeta and 13 Jbeta primers. The protocol was immunoSEQ multiplex PCR, while the TCRdb copy is restricted to in-frame clones and leaves out a portion. The sample shows some 240,000 clones, about nine tenths of them seen only once. Input material: PBMCs. The receptors derive from a girl aged 2-9 years in good health and CMV-seronegative.

This clone turned up a few times. This chain uses TRBV19 with TRBJ1-2; 9 positions agree with TRBD1. The germline CDR1 and CDR2 sequences are LNHDA and SQIVND (reference sequence). Unmatched junction bases numbered 5, after V lost 7 bases and J lost 5 bases. The CDR3 contains 13 residues. In nucleotides, the CDR3 is TGTGCCAGTAATCGGGACAGGGAGTATGGCTACACCTTC. Translation: CASNRDREYGYTF.

V and J are TRBV30 and TRBJ2-2; 8 bases align to TRBD1. Looked up from germline, CDR1 is GTSNPN and CDR2 is SVGIG (reference sequence). The junction had 4 bases not matched to a gene; V was cut back by 0 bases and J by 4 bases. The CDR3 is 15 residues long. CDR3 nucleotides: TGTGCCTGGAGTGTACCAGGGGGCGGCACCGGGGAGCTGTTTTTT. Translated, it gives CAWSVPGGGTGELFF.

CDR3 coding DNA: TGCGCCAGCAGAGCGGGACCAGCGAACACCGGGGAGCTGTTTTTT. This translates into CASRAGPANTGELFF. This chain connects TRBV10-2 to TRBJ2-2, with 7 bases aligning to TRBD2. V shed 6 bases and J 0 bases; nucleotides not matched to a gene: 4. The CDR3 covers 15 residues. Per germline, CDR1 WSHSY and CDR2 SAAADI.

V is TRBV2 and J is TRBJ2-7; possibly TRBD1 for D (5 bases). Trimming pared 2 bases from V and 6 bases from J, leaving 11 bases between. The CDR3 extends over 13 amino acids. Germline CDR1 and CDR2: SNHLY and FYNNEI. The CDR3: CASSEQGAGEQYF. The DNA of the CDR3 is TGTGCCAGCAGTGAACAAGGGGCAGGCGAGCAGTACTTC.

V and J are TRBV4-1 and TRBJ1-1; weak D call: TRBD1 (5 bases). The CDR3 contains 14 residues. The V gene lost 6 bases and the J gene lost 5 bases, with 16 bases spanning the gap. Germline-derived CDR1 and CDR2 are MGHRA and YSYEKL. The CDR3 DNA sequence: TGCGCCAGCAGACTAAATCAGGGTTGGACTGAAGCTTTCTTT. Its protein is CASRLNQGWTEAFF.

The chain carries TRBV10-3 and TRBJ1-1; 11 bases match TRBD1. With V trimmed by 6 bases and J by 0 bases, 0 bases remained unmatched. Germline CDR1 is ENHRY and CDR2 is SYGVKD. The CDR3 loop spans 14 amino acids. CDR3 DNA: TGTGCCATCAGGGGACAGGGGGTGAACACTGAAGCTTTCTTT. The encoded protein is CAIRGQGVNTEAFF.

The DNA of the CDR3 is TGTGCCAGCGCCAGCGGGGGGGGAGAGACACTGAACACTGAAGCTTTCTTT. It specifies CASASGGGETLNTEAFF. The chain combines TRBV13 with TRBJ1-1, with D possibly TRBD1 on 5 matching bases. The CDR3 loop spans 17 amino acids. From germline, CDR1 is PRHDT and CDR2 FYEKMQ (reference sequence). V gave up 8 bases and J gave up 0 bases, with 22 bases separating them.

This clone was picked up one time. The chain recombines TRBV11-2 with TRBJ1-1, with TRBD1 as a possible D gene (5 bases). CDR1 and CDR2 (germline): SGHAT, FQNNGV. The CDR3 extends over 13 amino acids. Deletions cut 6 bases from V and 1 base from J, with 9 bases between. The CDR3, as DNA: TGTGCCAGCAGGGGACTCCGGAACACTGAAGCTTTCTTT. Translated, it gives CASRGLRNTEAFF.

V gene TRBV5-8 combines with J gene TRBJ2-1; TRBD1 is a possible D gene (5 bases). This CDR3 has 15 amino acids. The V and J ends lost 4 bases and 3 bases respectively, with 14 bases between them. Germline CDR1 and CDR2: SGHTS and YDEGEE. In DNA form, the CDR3 reads TGTGCCAGCAGCCGCGGCAGGGTCCTCTACAATGAGCAGTTCTTC. Translated, it gives CASSRGRVLYNEQFF.

The J gene is TRBJ2-7, the V gene TRBV7-9; 7 bases match TRBD1. The CDR3 sequence is 13 residues long. The junction had 8 bases not matched to a gene; V was cut back by 5 bases and J by 7 bases. CDR1 is SEHNR, CDR2 FQNEAQ, per germline (reference sequence). The CDR3 is CASSTRDSWEQYF. CDR3 bases: TGTGCCAGCAGCACACGGGACAGCTGGGAGCAGTACTTC. Full variable domain (missing parts from reference TRBV7-9 and TRBJ2-7): DTGVSQNPRHKITKRGQNVTFRCDPISEHNRLYWYRQTLGQGPEFLTYFQNEAQLEKSRLLSDRFSAERPKGSFSTLEIQRTEQGDSAMYLCASSTRDSWEQYFGPGTRLTVT.

The chain links TRBV21-1 to TRBJ1-5. TRBV21-1 corresponds to a pseudogene. The CDR3 runs to 13 residues. DNA for the CDR3: TGTGCCAGCAGCAAATTCGGCGGACAGCCCCAGCATTTT. Translating it yields CASSKFGGQPQHF.

The rearrangement uses TRBV1 and TRBJ1-5; the table's D call, TRBD1, has no DNA check behind it. TRBV1 is a pseudogene locus. The CDR3 length is 15 residues. CDR3 nucleotide sequence: TGCACCAGCAGCCAAGAGAAGACAGGGTATCAGCCCCAGCATTTT. Translated: CTSSQEKTGYQPQHF.

V and J are TRBV15 and TRBJ2-7; TRBD1 is a possible D gene (6 bases). The CDR3 spans 15 residues. CDR1 is LNHNV, CDR2 YYDKDF, per germline (reference sequence). Trimming took off 0 bases at V and 5 bases at J, with 14 bases between the two ends. DNA of the CDR3: TGTGCCACCAGCAGAGATATCGGGACATCTGACGAGCAGTACTTC. This translates into CATSRDIGTSDEQYF.

The chain employs TRBV18 and TRBJ2-7; D perhaps matches TRBD2 (6 bases). With 6 bases removed from V and 0 bases from J, the gap between germline ends came to 18 bases. Germline lookup yields CDR1 KGHSH and CDR2 LQKENI. This CDR3 region has 16 residues. The CDR3 DNA follows: TGTGCCAGCTCCCGCTCCCGCGGGGATAGCTCCTACGAGCAGTACTTC. This translates into CASSRSRGDSSYEQYF.

The CDR3 DNA reads as TGTGCCAGCAGTTTACCGGGACAGGGGGAATCCAATACGCAGTATTTT. This translates into CASSLPGQGESNTQYF. The rearrangement joins TRBV27 to TRBJ2-3, with 11 bases identical to TRBD1. This CDR3 is 16 amino acids long. Germline V CDR1 and CDR2: MNHEY, SMNVEV (reference sequence). J lost 7 bases, V lost 2 bases, and 8 bases had no gene match.

J is TRBJ2-3 and V is TRBV2, with TRBD2 matching over 8 bases. V was pared by 4 bases and J by 7 bases, with 10 bases of the junction left unmatched. CDR1 and CDR2 from the germline V gene are SNHLY and FYNNEI. This CDR3 is 15 amino acids long. CDR3 DNA: TGTGCCAGCAGTGTCTTGCCGTTAGCGGGGAATACGCAGTATTTT. Its protein product is CASSVLPLAGNTQYF.

The rearrangement joins TRBV10-3 to TRBJ2-2, with 15 nucleotides matching TRBD2. V lost 8 bases to trimming and J lost 7 bases; unmatched junction nucleotides: 5. The CDR3 spans 15 residues. CDR1 is ENHRY, CDR2 SYGVKD, per germline. For the CDR3, the DNA is TGTGCCATCCGGACTAGCGGGAGGGCCGTCGGGGAGCTGTTTTTT. This translates into CAIRTSGRAVGELFF.

The chain links TRBV7-2 to TRBJ1-1; D unresolved. Trimming shortened V by 6 bases and J by 5 bases, and 13 bases separated the two germline ends. The CDR3 loop spans 13 amino acids. From germline, CDR1 is SGHTA and CDR2 FQGNSA. Here the CDR3 DNA reads TGTGCCAGCAGTTGGTCCCCGGTTACTGAAGCTTTCTTT. Amino acids: CASSWSPVTEAFF.

The V call is TRBV30, the J call TRBJ2-5, with 13 bases that match TRBD2. The V gene end was trimmed by 0 bases and the J gene end by 4 bases; junction bases not matched to a gene: 8. The CDR3 has 17 residues. CDR1 is GTSNPN, CDR2 SVGIG, per germline (reference sequence). Here the CDR3 DNA reads TGTGCCTGGAGTGTAGGGGCACTAGCGGGAGGGCGAGAGACCCAGTACTTC. It encodes CAWSVGALAGGRETQYF.

This chain uses TRBV27 with TRBJ1-5, with TRBD1 matching 10 bases. The germline V gene has CDR1 MNHEY and CDR2 SMNVEV (reference sequence). V lost 3 bases and J lost 4; bases outside the gene matches: 3. This CDR3 contains 15 residues. The CDR3 nucleotides read TGTGCCAGCAGTTTCGGACAGGGGGTGAATCAGCCCCAGCATTTT. As protein: CASSFGQGVNQPQHF.

The V and J genes are TRBV9 and TRBJ2-3, with TRBD2 matching over 10 bases. The CDR3 has 17 amino acids. The germline gives CDR1 SGDLS, CDR2 YYNGEE. V gave up 1 base and J gave up 2 bases; unmatched junction bases: 7. Here the CDR3 DNA reads TGTGCCAGCAGCGTAAGGGCTAGCGGGGGAGACACAGATACGCAGTATTTT. This sequence encodes CASSVRASGGDTDTQYF.

The genes are TRBV19 and TRBJ1-2, with 8 nucleotides matching TRBD1. The germline gives CDR1 LNHDA, CDR2 SQIVND (reference sequence). The CDR3 totals 14 residues. Germline trimming cut 7 bases from V and 5 bases from J; bases unmatched to any gene: 9. CDR3 DNA: TGTGCCAGTACCACCTGGACAGGGAATTATGGCTACACCTTC. Translation: CASTTWTGNYGYTF. Looking up the rest from reference TRBV19 and TRBJ1-2 gives the full variable domain: DGGITQSPKYLFRKEGQNVTLSCEQNLNHDAMYWYRQDPGQGLRLIYYSQIVNDFQKGDIAEGYSVSREKKESFPLTVTSAQKNPTAFYLCASTTWTGNYGYTFGSGTRLTVV.

This clone was seen once. The rearrangement joins TRBV30 to TRBJ1-1; a weak D match, TRBD1 (5 bases). Deletions cut 5 bases from V and 1 base from J, with 11 bases between. Germline CDR1 is GTSNPN and CDR2 is SVGIG (reference sequence). This CDR3 region has 13 residues. DNA of the CDR3: TGTGCCTGGCGTGGACACCAGAACACTGAAGCTTTCTTT. It translates to CAWRGHQNTEAFF.

The genes are TRBV29-1 and TRBJ2-1; a weak D match, TRBD2 (6 bases). Germline-derived CDR1 and CDR2 are SQVTM and ANQGSEA. V was cut by 6 bases and J by 8 bases, with 23 bases left in between. The CDR3 runs to 15 residues. In DNA, the CDR3 is TGCAGCGTGGGGGGATGGGCAGTTTCCCCCTATGAGCAGTTCTTC. Its translation is CSVGGWAVSPYEQFF.

The genes are TRBV6-5 and TRBJ1-4; TRBD1 is a possible D gene (5 bases). Trimming pared 8 bases from V and 8 bases from J, leaving 18 bases between. This CDR3 comprises 14 residues. Germline CDR1 and CDR2: MNHEY and SVGAGI. The CDR3 protein is CASQPWGEEEKLFF. The DNA for the CDR3 is TGTGCCAGCCAGCCCTGGGGGGAGGAGGAAAAACTGTTTTTT.

The V gene is TRBV5-6, the J gene TRBJ1-2, with TRBD1 as a possible D gene (6 bases). The CDR3 is made up of 18 amino acids. Trimming pared 4 bases from V and 4 bases from J, leaving 26 bases between. Germline V CDR1 and CDR2: SGHDT, YYEEEE. The DNA of the CDR3 is TGTGCCAGCAGCACGAACACCGACAGGTTGTTCTCCGGCTATGGCTACACCTTC. It codes for CASSTNTDRLFSGYGYTF.

This rearrangement joins TRBV18 to TRBJ2-5; D unclear. Germline lookup yields CDR1 KGHSH and CDR2 LQKENI. The CDR3 extends over 13 amino acids. The V gene lost 0 bases and the J gene lost 2 bases, with 4 bases spanning the gap. CDR3 in amino acids: CASSPPLQETQYF. DNA of the CDR3: TGTGCCAGCTCACCACCGCTACAAGAGACCCAGTACTTC.

In the case of this clone: The sample carries other DNA sequences with the same CDR3. The chain couples TRBV5-1 to TRBJ2-5, with TRBD2 matching over 8 bases. In germline, CDR1 is SGHRS, CDR2 YFSETQ. Losses at the gene ends were 0 bases for V and 3 bases for J; bases not matched to a gene: 1. The CDR3 has 14 residues. In DNA form, the CDR3 reads TGCGCCAGCAGCTTGGGCGGGGGGAAAGAGACCCAGTACTTC. Protein sequence: CASSLGGGKETQYF.

The rearrangement joins TRBV5-1 to TRBJ2-2; D is perhaps TRBD1 (6 bases). V lost 0 bases and J lost 1, with 16 bases in between. There are 18 residues in the CDR3. CDR1 SGHRS and CDR2 YFSETQ come from the germline V gene. The CDR3 DNA is TGCGCCAGCAGCTTGGGCACAGGGTTGTACGGGAACACCGGGGAGCTGTTTTTT. This encodes CASSLGTGLYGNTGELFF.

V gene TRBV21-1 combines with J gene TRBJ2-7; the D segment call TRBD2 is taken from the table without a DNA check. TRBV21-1 is a pseudogene segment. This CDR3 has 16 amino acids. Here the CDR3 DNA reads TGTGCCAGCAGCAAAGCCGGAGCGGGGGTCTCCTACGAGCAGTACTTC. It is translated as CASSKAGAGVSYEQYF.